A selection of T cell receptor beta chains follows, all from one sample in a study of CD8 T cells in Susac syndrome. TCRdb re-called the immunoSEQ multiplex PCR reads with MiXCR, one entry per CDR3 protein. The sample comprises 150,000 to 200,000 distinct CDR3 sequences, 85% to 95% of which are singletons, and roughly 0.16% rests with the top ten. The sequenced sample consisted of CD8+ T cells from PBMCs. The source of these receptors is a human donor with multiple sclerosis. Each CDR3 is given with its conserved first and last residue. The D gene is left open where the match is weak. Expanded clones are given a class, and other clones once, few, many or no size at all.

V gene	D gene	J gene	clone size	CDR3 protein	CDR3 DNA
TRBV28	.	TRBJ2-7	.	CASSLTVSYEQYF	TGTGCCAGCAGTTTGACAGTATCCTACGAGCAGTACTTC
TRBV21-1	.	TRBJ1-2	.	CASSKGRPGDGYTF	TGTGCCAGCAGCAAGGGACGGCCGGGAGATGGCTACACCTTC
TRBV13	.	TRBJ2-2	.	CASSYTRLENTGELFF	TGTGCCAGCAGCTACACGCGGCTAGAGAACACCGGGGAGCTGTTTTTT
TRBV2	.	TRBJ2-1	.	CASLSSSINEQFF	TGTGCCAGCTTGTCCTCGAGTATCAATGAGCAGTTCTTC
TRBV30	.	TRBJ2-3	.	CAPQTPDQTVTDTQYF	TGTGCCCCCCAGACTCCCGATCAGACGGTTACAGATACGCAGTATTTT
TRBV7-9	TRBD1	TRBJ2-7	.	CASSRDRDLYF	TGTGCCAGCAGTCGGGACAGGGACTTGTACTTC
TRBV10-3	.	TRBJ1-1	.	CASGNTEAFF	TGTGCCTCCGGGAACACTGAAGCTTTCTTT
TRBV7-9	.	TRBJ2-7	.	CASSFEGRGYEQYF	TGTGCCAGCAGCTTCGAAGGCCGGGGCTACGAGCAGTACTTC
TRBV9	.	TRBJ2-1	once	CASSVGRGSYNEQFF	TGTGCCAGCAGCGTAGGTAGGGGCTCCTACAATGAGCAGTTCTTC
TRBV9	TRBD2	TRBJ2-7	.	CASSVGGTSGNEQYF	TGTGCCAGCAGCGTGGGGGGGACTAGCGGGAACGAGCAGTACTTC
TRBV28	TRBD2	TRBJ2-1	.	CASSPLALAGRGVNEQFF	TGTGCCAGCAGTCCTTTGGCACTAGCGGGACGGGGAGTCAATGAGCAGTTCTTC
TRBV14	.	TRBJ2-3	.	CASSQDLFTDTQYF	TGTGCCAGCAGCCAAGATCTTTTCACAGATACGCAGTATTTT
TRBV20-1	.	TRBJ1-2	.	CSANYRVRRDGYTF	TGCAGTGCGAATTACAGGGTGCGCCGGGATGGCTACACCTTC
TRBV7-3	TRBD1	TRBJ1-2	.	CASSLGQGAYGYTF	TGTGCCAGCAGTCTAGGACAGGGGGCCTATGGCTACACCTTC
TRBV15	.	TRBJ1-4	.	CATSRIAREANEKLFF	TGTGCCACCAGCAGAATAGCTCGGGAGGCTAATGAAAAACTGTTTTTT
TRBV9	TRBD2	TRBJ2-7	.	CASSASGGDEQYF	TGTGCCAGCAGCGCTAGCGGGGGCGACGAGCAGTACTTC
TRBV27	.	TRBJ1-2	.	CASRASSISYGYTF	TGTGCCAGCAGGGCCTCCTCAATAAGCTATGGCTACACCTTC
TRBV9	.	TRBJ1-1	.	CASSVTGRLNTEAFF	TGTGCCAGCAGCGTCACAGGCCGTTTGAACACTGAAGCTTTCTTT
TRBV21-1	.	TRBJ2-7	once	CASSPRPEQYF	TGTGCCAGCTCGCCGAGGCCCGAGCAGTACTTC
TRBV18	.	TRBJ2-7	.	CASSPVTVSYEQYF	TGTGCCAGCTCACCAGTGACAGTCTCCTACGAGCAGTACTTC
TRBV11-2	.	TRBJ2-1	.	CASSLVPSSYNEQFF	TGTGCCAGCAGCTTAGTACCTAGCTCCTACAATGAGCAGTTCTTC
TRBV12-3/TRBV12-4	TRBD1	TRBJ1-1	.	CASRQGVGTEAFF	TGTGCCAGCAGGCAGGGGGTTGGCACTGAAGCTTTCTTT
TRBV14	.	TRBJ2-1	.	CASSIWLADYNEQFF	TGTGCCAGCAGCATTTGGCTAGCTGATTACAATGAGCAGTTCTTC
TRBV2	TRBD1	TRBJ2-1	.	CASGKGQGNGEQFF	TGTGCCAGCGGCAAAGGACAGGGTAACGGTGAGCAGTTCTTC
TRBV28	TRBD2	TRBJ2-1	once	CASSPTSGASSYNEQFF	TGTGCCAGCAGTCCGACTAGCGGGGCGAGCTCCTACAATGAGCAGTTCTTC
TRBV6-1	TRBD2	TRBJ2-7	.	CAIRLAGTYEQYF	TGTGCCATAAGACTAGCGGGAACCTACGAGCAGTACTTC
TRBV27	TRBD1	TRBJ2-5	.	CASSLGTGTLETQYF	TGTGCCAGCAGTTTAGGGACAGGAACCCTAGAGACCCAGTACTTC
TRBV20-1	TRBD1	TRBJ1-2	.	CSARDRREHGYTF	TGCAGTGCTCGGGACAGGCGGGAACATGGCTACACCTTC
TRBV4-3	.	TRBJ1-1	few	CASSQDYSLNTEAFF	TGCGCCAGCAGCCAAGATTACAGCCTGAACACTGAAGCTTTCTTT
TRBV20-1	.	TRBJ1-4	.	CSARDPPGPLVPNEKLFF	TGCAGTGCTAGGGACCCGCCGGGACCGCTGGTACCTAATGAAAAACTGTTTTTT
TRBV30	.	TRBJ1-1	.	CAWSAPENTEAFF	TGTGCCTGGAGTGCTCCAGAAAACACTGAAGCTTTCTTT
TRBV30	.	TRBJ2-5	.	CAWSPEWGVQETQYF	TGTGCCTGGAGCCCTGAATGGGGGGTCCAAGAGACCCAGTACTTC
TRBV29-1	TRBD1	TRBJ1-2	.	CSVLGQGYGYTF	TGCAGCGTCCTCGGACAGGGTTATGGCTACACCTTC
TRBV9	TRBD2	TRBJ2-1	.	CASSGSTSGSRNEQFF	TGTGCCAGCAGCGGATCGACTAGCGGGAGTCGTAATGAGCAGTTCTTC
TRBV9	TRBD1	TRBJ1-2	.	CASSAAPGQGYGYTF	TGTGCCAGCAGCGCGGCACCGGGACAGGGGTATGGCTACACCTTC
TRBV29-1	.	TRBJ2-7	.	CSVDSGYEQYF	TGCAGCGTTGATTCCGGGTACGAGCAGTACTTC
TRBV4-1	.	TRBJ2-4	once	CASSQEIGLRDIQYF	TGCGCCAGCAGCCAAGAGATAGGCCTCAGGGACATTCAGTACTTC
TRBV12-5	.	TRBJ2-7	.	CASGLFNYEQYF	TGTGCTAGTGGTTTGTTTAACTACGAGCAGTACTTC
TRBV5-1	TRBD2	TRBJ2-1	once	CASSLRRASGSSYNEQFF	TGCGCCAGCAGCTTGCGTAGGGCTAGCGGGAGCTCCTACAATGAGCAGTTCTTC
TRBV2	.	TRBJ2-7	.	CASSDQGSFSYEQYF	TGTGCCAGCAGTGACCAGGGCAGTTTCTCCTACGAGCAGTACTTC
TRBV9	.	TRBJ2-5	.	CASSVGSEGGGETQYF	TGTGCCAGCAGCGTAGGTTCGGAGGGGGGCGGGGAGACCCAGTACTTC
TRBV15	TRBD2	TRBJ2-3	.	CATSRTSARDTQYF	TGTGCCACCAGCAGAACTAGCGCACGAGATACGCAGTATTTT
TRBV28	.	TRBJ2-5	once	CASHRDQETQYF	TGTGCCAGTCACCGGGACCAAGAGACCCAGTACTTC
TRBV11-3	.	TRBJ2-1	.	CASSFTRRAGEQFF	TGTGCCAGCAGCTTCACTCGGAGGGCTGGTGAGCAGTTCTTC
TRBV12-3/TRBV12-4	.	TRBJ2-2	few	CASSPGTGELFF	TGTGCCAGCAGTCCAGGGACCGGGGAGCTGTTTTTT
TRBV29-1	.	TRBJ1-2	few	CSVRQGYGYTF	TGCAGCGTTCGGCAGGGCTATGGCTACACCTTC
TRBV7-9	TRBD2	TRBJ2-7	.	CASSPSLGLAGGSGRQYF	TGTGCCAGCAGCCCCTCTCTAGGACTAGCGGGAGGTTCGGGGCGGCAGTACTTC
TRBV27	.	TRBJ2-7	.	CASSVLWTYEQYF	TGTGCCAGCAGTGTCCTGTGGACCTACGAGCAGTACTTC
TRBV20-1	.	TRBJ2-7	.	CSARQGPGEQYF	TGCAGTGCTAGACAGGGACCGGGCGAGCAGTACTTC
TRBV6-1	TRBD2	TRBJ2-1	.	CASSEIGGVYNEQFF	TGTGCCAGCAGTGAAATCGGGGGGGTTTACAATGAGCAGTTCTTC
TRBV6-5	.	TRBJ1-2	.	CASSYRQTNYYGYTF	TGTGCCAGCAGTTACCGGCAGACCAACTACTATGGCTACACCTTC
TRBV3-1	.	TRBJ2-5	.	CASSQRPGGETQYF	TGTGCCAGCAGCCAACGCCCCGGAGGAGAGACCCAGTACTTC
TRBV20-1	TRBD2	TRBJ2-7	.	CSASSLAGPTYEQYF	TGCAGTGCTAGTTCCCTAGCGGGGCCAACCTACGAGCAGTACTTC
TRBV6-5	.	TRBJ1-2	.	CASSLMIQGGYTF	TGTGCCAGCAGTCTCATGATTCAGGGTGGCTACACCTTC
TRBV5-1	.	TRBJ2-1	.	CASSLDLGPGRINEQFF	TGCGCCAGCAGCTTAGATCTCGGCCCAGGGAGGATCAATGAGCAGTTCTTC